This note documents a single TCR beta chain sequence. Its antigen is unidentified. Coculturing of the mixed lymphocyte reaction cells was performed at 37°C for over 5 days. This record comes from a study of siplizumab effects on memory and regulatory T cells. The V and J ends lost 0 bases and 5 bases, in that order; junction bases with no gene match: 6. The CDR3 is 16 residues long. Germline CDR1 reads SGDLS; CDR2 reads YYNGEE. Profiling relied on immunoSEQ multiplex PCR, and the TCRdb table lists in-frame clones only, not all of them. Of some 14,000 clones listed, around 46% were seen once; the top ten hold around 7.8%. Study observations and caveats: Confirmatory evidence of suppressive function in proliferating siplizumab-culture Tregs was not obtained.

Input material: CFSE-low (dividing) CD4+ T cells sorted from an allogeneic mixed lymphocyte reaction. The receptor was derived from a human donor in good health; the cells came from an allogeneic mixed lymphocyte reaction. Some clones in this sample may be carry-over from other donors' samples. The V and J genes are TRBV9 and TRBJ2-2, with 8 bases that match TRBD2. CDR3 DNA: TGTGCCAGCAGCGTAGAGACGGGAGGGTGGACCGGGGAGCTGTTTTTT. This sequence encodes CASSVETGGWTGELFF.